A single sample gave rise to the 18 T cell receptor beta chains below, sequenced in a study of cytomegalovirus exposure and HLA in healthy donors. Use of 60 Vbeta and 13 Jbeta primers characterized the PCR. Only in-frame clones appear in the TCRdb table, and some are missing; sequencing was by immunoSEQ multiplex PCR. This sample has roughly 130,000 clones, with around 78% found just once. Sequenced input: PBMCs. The source is a woman aged 40 to 55 in good health and CMV-seronegative.

V is TRBV30 and J is TRBJ2-3; the match to TRBD2 covers 10 bases. V was clipped by 1 base and J by 5 bases; unmatched bases: 6. The CDR3 consists of 15 residues. Germline assignment: CDR1 GTSNPN and CDR2 SVGIG (reference sequence). In DNA form, the CDR3 reads TGTGCCTGGAGTGCGAGCGGGAGGGCCGGAGATACGCAGTATTTT. Protein: CAWSASGRAGDTQYF.

The chain carries TRBV7-8 and TRBJ2-2; 12 bases line up with TRBD2. Germline CDR1 reads SGHVS; CDR2 reads FQNEAQ. J gave up 6 bases and V 4 bases, and 6 bases lay outside the gene matches. The CDR3 is made up of 16 amino acids. The CDR3 DNA sequence: TGTGCCAGCAGCTCTCCGACTAGCGGGAGCTCCGGGGAGCTGTTTTTT. Amino acid sequence: CASSSPTSGSSGELFF.

This chain uses TRBV2 with TRBJ2-7, with D maybe TRBD1 (5 bases). Trimming shortened V by 2 bases and J by 0 bases, and 11 bases separated the two germline ends. Germline lookup yields CDR1 SNHLY and CDR2 FYNNEI. The CDR3 contains 15 residues. CDR3 loop: CASSESDISSYEQYF. DNA of the CDR3: TGTGCCAGCAGTGAATCGGACATATCCTCCTACGAGCAGTACTTC.

V gene TRBV7-3 combines with J gene TRBJ2-3; TRBD1 matches at 9 bases. The germline gives CDR1 SGHTA, CDR2 FQGTGA. V lost 5 bases to trimming and J lost 0 bases; unmatched junction nucleotides: 0. The CDR3 contains 14 residues. CDR3 sequence: CASSGQGSTDTQYF. CDR3 sequence (DNA): TGTGCCAGCAGCGGACAGGGGAGCACAGATACGCAGTATTTT.

The chain uses TRBV2 and TRBJ1-3; D unclear. The length of the CDR3 is 14 residues. CDR1 and CDR2 (germline): SNHLY, FYNNEI. Trimming cost V 5 bases and J 8 bases, with 16 bases left between them. The CDR3 here is CASSPRVLGHTIYF. In nucleotides, the CDR3 is TGTGCCAGCAGTCCCCGGGTCCTGGGTCACACCATATATTTT.

This clone has just a few counts. The chain has TRBV5-1 and TRBJ1-6; D possibly corresponds to TRBD1 (5 bases). The length of the CDR3 is 15 residues. V lost 0 bases, J lost 10 bases, and 14 bases lay in between. In germline, CDR1 is SGHRS, CDR2 YFSETQ. The DNA for the CDR3 is TGCGCCAGCAGCTTGGGGCAGGGAACAGAGTCACCCCTCCACTTT. Amino acids: CASSLGQGTESPLHF.

The chain uses TRBV19 and TRBJ2-2; tentative D call: TRBD1 (6 bases). Trimming shortened V by 7 bases and J by 0 bases, and 15 bases separated the two germline ends. CDR3 length: 16 amino acids. Per the germline V gene, CDR1 is LNHDA and CDR2 is SQIVND (reference sequence). The CDR3 spells CASTNRGGANTGELFF. The CDR3 bases are TGTGCCAGTACTAACCGAGGGGGAGCGAACACCGGGGAGCTGTTTTTT.

This clone was counted a few times. V and J are TRBV7-9 and TRBJ1-1; weak D call: TRBD1 (6 bases). Trimming pared 5 bases from V and 8 bases from J, leaving 9 bases between. Germline V gene data show CDR1 as SEHNR and CDR2 as FQNEAQ (reference sequence). The length of the CDR3 is 11 residues. The CDR3 region has the DNA TGTGCCAGCAGCGTACAGGGAGAAGCTTTCTTT. Its translation is CASSVQGEAFF.

The J gene is TRBJ1-4, the V gene TRBV30, with 8 bases lining up with TRBD1. Germline loops: CDR1 GTSNPN, CDR2 SVGIG (reference sequence). With 0 bases clipped from V and 8 bases from J, the junction kept 5 bases outside the gene matches. The CDR3 contains 14 residues. The CDR3 loop is CAWSVGTGGEKLFF. The DNA for the CDR3 is TGTGCCTGGAGTGTAGGGACAGGAGGCGAAAAACTGTTTTTT.

The count of this clone is one. The CDR3 nucleotides are TGTGCCAGTAGTATGGGACAGGGTAGAAGCTACGAGCAGTACTTC. Its protein is CASSMGQGRSYEQYF. This rearrangement joins TRBV19 to TRBJ2-7; 9 bases fit TRBD1. Germline V gene lookup returns CDR1 LNHDA and CDR2 SQIVND (reference sequence). This CDR3 is built from 15 residues. V dropped 3 bases and J dropped 3; count of bases not matched to a gene: 6.

The chain joins TRBV27 to TRBJ2-7, with 7 bases that match TRBD1. The germline gives CDR1 MNHEY, CDR2 SMNVEV (reference sequence). The CDR3 sequence is 16 residues long. The J segment lost 5 bases and the V segment lost 5 bases, leaving 15 bases of the junction unmatched. Here the CDR3 DNA reads TGTGCCAGCAGTATTACGACAGGGAAAATTGCACACGAGCAGTACTTC. Amino acids: CASSITTGKIAHEQYF.

Turning to this clone: At one end, the junction sequence differs from germline, possibly due to a read error. The chain carries TRBV6-1 and TRBJ1-1, with D maybe TRBD1 (6 bases). The CDR3 sequence is 13 residues long. Germline lookup yields CDR1 MNHNS and CDR2 SASEGT. CDR3 sequence reads: CASTRTGGTEALF. CDR3 sequence (DNA): TGTGCCAGCACAAGGACTGGGGGCACTGAAGCTCTCTTT.

This clone has a handful of counts. The chain uses TRBV7-6 and TRBJ2-3, with TRBD2 matching 10 bases. The CDR3 sequence is 16 residues long. Trimming took 4 bases from V and 2 from J; bases not matched to a gene: 6. Per germline, CDR1 SGHVS and CDR2 FNYEAQ. CDR3 sequence (DNA): TGTGCCAGCAGCTCCTTTAGCGGGGGGTTCACAGATACGCAGTATTTT. Its protein product is CASSSFSGGFTDTQYF.

The chain links TRBV2 to TRBJ2-5; the D gene is possibly TRBD1 (5 bases). CDR1 and CDR2 from the germline V gene are SNHLY and FYNNEI. This CDR3 is 13 amino acids long. The V end lost 7 bases, the J end lost 7 bases, and 16 bases lay between the germline ends. The DNA of the CDR3 is TGTGCCAGCACGGAGACCCCCCAGGGGACCCAGTACTTC. Protein: CASTETPQGTQYF.

The J gene is TRBJ2-1, the V gene TRBV7-2; the D gene is possibly TRBD1 (6 bases). Germline CDR1 and CDR2: SGHTA and FQGNSA. The CDR3 loop spans 16 amino acids. The V end was cut by 3 bases, the J end by 7 bases, with 19 bases between. The CDR3 nucleotides are TGTGCCAGCAGCTTGGGTACAGGGCAGTTAGGAAATGAGCAGTTCTTC. The encoded protein is CASSLGTGQLGNEQFF.

The chain links TRBV5-1 to TRBJ1-1, with 8 positions matching TRBD1. The CDR3 contains 15 residues. Germline CDR1 SGHRS, CDR2 YFSETQ. Germline trimming cut 0 bases from V and 1 base from J; bases unmatched to any gene: 2. CDR3 in amino acids: CASSLAGTGNTEAFF. The CDR3 DNA reads as TGCGCCAGCAGCTTGGCCGGGACAGGGAACACTGAAGCTTTCTTT.

Turning to this clone: In the same sample, other DNA sequences code for this CDR3. The rearrangement joins TRBV27 to TRBJ2-7; a weak D match, TRBD2 (5 bases). Germline CDR1 and CDR2: MNHEY and SMNVEV (reference sequence). There are 13 residues in the CDR3. Trimming removed 2 bases from V and 1 base from J, with 6 bases in between. CDR3 residues: CASSLPGSYEQYF. In DNA, the CDR3 is TGTGCCAGCAGTTTACCGGGGTCCTACGAGCAGTACTTC.

The chain couples TRBV5-1 to TRBJ2-7; 16 bases map to TRBD2. Germline lookup yields CDR1 SGHRS and CDR2 YFSETQ. The V and J ends lost 3 bases and 6 bases, in that order; junction bases with no gene match: 9. The CDR3 totals 17 residues. The CDR3 coding sequence is TGCGCCAGCAGCTGGGGGACTAGCGGGAGGGCCCGTCCCGAGCAGTACTTC. As protein: CASSWGTSGRARPEQYF.